This TCR beta chain was recovered during a study of vaccination and CD4 T cells after COVID-19. Findings of the study overall: Convalescent patients saw a median around 86% of their reactive clones show up only after vaccination. 304 of 307 vaccine-specific clones from convalescent patients were spike mono-reactive.

Cultured CD4+ T-cell DNA underwent Oncomine TCR Beta short-read sequencing. From cultured CD4+ T cells, genomic DNA was extracted. TCRdb used MiXCR to reprocess the PCR reads, holding one entry per CDR3 protein. The data contain fewer than 15,000 distinct CDR3 sequences, approximately 50% of them seen just once; the ten biggest clones take up approximately 24%. In regard to this clonotype: Its matching antigen is unknown.

The treatment: approximately 9-day PBMC culture with coronavirus spike peptide pools or control peptides (ViraFEST assay). This clonotype was sampled from a human donor who had recovered from COVID-19. What was sequenced was CD4+ T cells from blood, cultured in vitro.

The CDR3 is CASSPLAGAPYEQYF. The CDR3 nucleotides read TGTGCCAGCAGCCCTCTAGCGGGAGCTCCCTACGAGCAGTACTTC. The rearrangement uses TRBV11-2 and TRBJ2-7; 10 bases agree with TRBD2. V shed 5 bases, J shed 2 bases, and the junction held 6 bases outside the gene matches. The CDR3 sequence is 15 residues long. From germline, CDR1 is SGHAT and CDR2 FQNNGV.